In its sample, the clone carrying this T cell receptor (beta chain) was seen once. Antigen: not known. The data derive from a study of T cell responses to AZD1222 COVID-19 vaccine. Study-wide results and caveats: AZD1222 recipients seropositive at baseline numbered only 5 or 6. Donor demographics were predominantly white British with a female majority; clonal diversity may be underestimated.

The method was immunoSEQ multiplex PCR; TCRdb's version includes in-frame clones alone and lacks a portion of them. Here the sample spans 160,000 or so clones, around 87% being singletons. This CDR3 is built from 15 residues. Germline V gene data show CDR1 as MGHRA and CDR2 as YSYEKL. Deletions cut 1 base from V and 0 bases from J, with 10 bases between. The specimen was peripheral blood, collected 28 days after the second AZD1222 dose. This chain links TRBV4-1 with TRBJ2-7, with D possibly matching TRBD1 (5 bases). This receptor was obtained from an adult who received the AZD1222 COVID-19 vaccine. The DNA for the CDR3 is TGCGCCAGCAGCCAAGGACGACAGCTCTCCTACGAGCAGTACTTC. Amino acid sequence: CASSQGRQLSYEQYF.